Shown below are 27 T cell receptor beta chains from a single sample sequenced in a study of early T cells in non-severe SARS-CoV-2 infection. TCRdb reprocessed the 5' RACE reads via MiXCR and lists one record per CDR3 protein. The profile shows about 46,000 distinct CDR3 sequences, less than 9.5% of them singletons. Sequenced here: whole blood, sampled at baseline. The receptors come from an adult who was a healthcare worker with PCR-confirmed SARS-CoV-2 infection or an uninfected control (not recorded which).

This clonotype was detected many times. V is TRBV3-1 and J is TRBJ2-3; no clear D gene. The germline CDR1 and CDR2 sequences are LGHDT and YNNKEL (reference sequence). This CDR3 spans 16 amino acids. V lost 0 bases and J 5 bases, leaving 15 bases between the germline ends. Here the CDR3 reads CASSQDPNFRRDTQYF. CDR3 nucleotides: TGTGCCAGCAGCCAAGATCCGAACTTCCGGAGAGATACGCAGTATTTT.

This clonotype was counted a few times. The chain carries TRBV6-1 and TRBJ2-3, with unresolved D. Trimming removed 7 bases at V and 7 bases at J, with 12 bases between. Germline CDR1 and CDR2: MNHNS and SASEGT. The CDR3 length is 12 residues. CDR3 loop: CASMSDANTQYF. The CDR3 bases are TGTGCCAGCATGTCGGACGCCAATACGCAGTATTTT.

This clonotype has ten or more counts. This sequence joins TRBV12-3 or TRBV12-4 and TRBJ1-2; 10 positions agree with TRBD1. The V gene end was trimmed by 4 bases and the J gene end by 4 bases; junction bases not matched to a gene: 6. The CDR3 has 15 amino acids. In nucleotides, the CDR3 is TGTGCCAGCAGTTCGGACAGGGGGAATGTCTATGGCTACACCTTC. Amino acids: CASSSDRGNVYGYTF.

This clonotype was seen many times. The chain combines TRBV6-6 with TRBJ2-3, with unresolved D. CDR3 length equals 13 residues. From germline, CDR1 is MNHNY and CDR2 SVGAGI (reference sequence). Trimming left V 6 bases short and J 0 bases short, with 7 bases between. CDR3 loop: CASRQISTDTQYF. The CDR3 bases are TGTGCCAGCAGACAGATTAGCACAGATACGCAGTATTTT.

Many counts were recorded for this clonotype. V and J are TRBV11-2 and TRBJ2-2, with 10 bases identical to TRBD2. Germline values: CDR1 SGHAT, CDR2 FQNNGV. The ends lost 6 bases at V and 3 bases at J; junction bases unmatched: 7. This CDR3 is built from 16 residues. The CDR3 nucleotides read TGTGCCAGCAGGCAAGCGGGGGGGCCTGACACCGGGGAGCTGTTTTTT. Protein sequence: CASRQAGGPDTGELFF.

V is TRBV21-1 and J is TRBJ2-1; the D call in the table, TRBD2, was not verified against the DNA. TRBV21-1 is a known pseudogene. This CDR3 is built from 10 residues. Written as DNA, the CDR3 is TGTGCCAGCAGCTTAGTCTGGCGGTTCTTC. This sequence encodes CASSLVWRFF.

The chain links TRBV11-2 to TRBJ1-5, with D unresolved. The CDR3 length is 13 residues. Per the germline V gene, CDR1 is SGHAT and CDR2 is FQNNGV. Trimming took off 1 base at V and 5 bases at J, with 6 bases between the two ends. The CDR3 DNA reads as TGTGCCAGCAGCTTAGTCGTTGATCAGCCCCAGCATTTT. Residues: CASSLVVDQPQHF. Using reference TRBV11-2 and TRBJ1-5 for the parts outside the CDR3, the full variable domain is EAGVAQSPRYKIIEKRQSVAFWCNPISGHATLYWYQQILGQGPKLLIQFQNNGVVDDSQLPKDRFSAERLKGVDSTLKIQPAKLEDSAVYLCASSLVVDQPQHFGDGTRLSIL.

The chain uses TRBV6-2 or TRBV6-3 and TRBJ2-5, with D unresolved. V was pared by 6 bases and J by 5 bases, with 10 bases between. Germline CDR1 MNHEY, CDR2 SVGEGT. This CDR3 has 12 residues. CDR3 sequence: CASSSSWETQYF. In DNA, the CDR3 is TGTGCCAGCAGCTCCTCCTGGGAGACCCAGTACTTC.

The J gene is TRBJ2-3, the V gene TRBV5-1; 15 nucleotides align to TRBD2. After removal of 5 bases from V and 5 bases from J, the junction contained 6 bases not matched to a gene. The length of the CDR3 is 16 residues. The V gene's germline CDR1 is SGHRS and CDR2 YFSETQ. The CDR3 DNA reads TGCGCCAGCAGACCGGGACTAGCGGGAGGATTAGATACGCAGTATTTT. Its protein is CASRPGLAGGLDTQYF.

In this sample, this clonotype turned up a few times. J is TRBJ2-1 and V is TRBV5-1; a possible D gene is TRBD1 (6 bases). The CDR3 sequence is 14 residues long. Trimming left V 2 bases short and J 5 bases short, with 11 bases between. Germline CDR1 and CDR2: SGHRS and YFSETQ. CDR3 protein: CASSFRTAHNEQFF. In nucleotides, the CDR3 is TGCGCCAGCAGCTTTCGGACAGCCCACAATGAGCAGTTCTTC.

This clonotype was seen only a few times. This chain joins TRBV15 and TRBJ2-1; 9 nucleotides line up with TRBD2. Trimming at V came to 8 bases and at J to 9 bases, leaving 8 bases not matched to a gene. CDR3 length: 13 residues. Per germline, CDR1 LNHNV and CDR2 YYDKDF (reference sequence). This CDR3 is CATGQREASEQFF. Written as DNA, the CDR3 is TGTGCCACCGGCCAGCGGGAGGCGAGTGAGCAGTTCTTC.

This clonotype was seen ten or more times. The V gene is TRBV27, the J gene TRBJ2-1, with D tentatively TRBD2 (6 bases). The CDR3 sequence is 17 residues long. Per germline, CDR1 MNHEY and CDR2 SMNVEV (reference sequence). V gave up 2 bases and J gave up 6 bases, with 20 bases separating them. The DNA of the CDR3 is TGTGCCAGCAGTTTAAAGTTGCCGGGGGTTTCCGTCAATGAGCAGTTCTTC. It translates to CASSLKLPGVSVNEQFF.

This clonotype has at least ten counts. The rearrangement joins TRBV20-1 to TRBJ2-7; 9 positions agree with TRBD2. The CDR3 totals 13 residues. V gave up 4 bases and J gave up 6 bases; unmatched junction bases: 7. Germline V gives CDR1 DFQATT, CDR2 SNEGSKA (reference sequence). The DNA for the CDR3 is TGCAGTGCTATAGCGGGGGCCCAGCCCGAGCAGTACTTC. Residues: CSAIAGAQPEQYF.

Only a few counts were recorded for this clonotype. This chain joins TRBV7-6 and TRBJ2-3; 11 bases are shared with TRBD2. The CDR3 covers 17 residues. The junction had 5 bases not matched to a gene; V was cut back by 2 bases and J by 1 base. Germline V gene sequence: CDR1 SGHVS, CDR2 FNYEAQ. The CDR3 loop reads CASSLLGTSGGTDTQYF. The CDR3 nucleotides are TGTGCCAGCAGCTTACTAGGGACTAGCGGAGGCACAGATACGCAGTATTTT.

This clonotype was counted ten times or more. The J gene is TRBJ2-3, the V gene TRBV2; D unresolved. The CDR3 length is 11 residues. The germline CDR1 and CDR2 sequences are SNHLY and FYNNEI. With 8 bases removed from V and 1 base from J, the gap between germline ends came to 4 bases. The CDR3 protein is CASGGTDTQYF. Written as DNA, the CDR3 is TGTGCCAGCGGGGGCACAGATACGCAGTATTTT.

This clonotype has a handful of counts. The chain links TRBV7-9 to TRBJ1-3; D is ambiguous. V dropped 5 bases and J dropped 6 bases, with 14 bases sitting between them. Germline assignment: CDR1 SEHNR and CDR2 FQNEAQ (reference sequence). The CDR3 sequence is 14 residues long. The CDR3 DNA follows: TGTGCCAGCAGCCCCCGGTCGCTGTCAAACACCATATATTTT. Its translation: CASSPRSLSNTIYF.

There are many counts of this clonotype. The chain combines TRBV10-3 with TRBJ2-3, with 9 bases fitting TRBD2. CDR3 length: 15 residues. The ends lost 4 bases at V and 1 base at J; junction bases unmatched: 3. Germline loops: CDR1 ENHRY, CDR2 SYGVKD. CDR3 bases: TGTGCCATCAGTGCCGGCGGGGGGGGCACAGATACGCAGTATTTT. It encodes CAISAGGGGTDTQYF.

There are many counts of this clonotype. The chain carries TRBV2 and TRBJ2-5; 7 bases are a match to TRBD1. Germline CDR1 reads SNHLY; CDR2 reads FYNNEI. V was clipped by 6 bases and J by 4 bases; unmatched bases: 5. The CDR3 covers 13 residues. The CDR3 DNA reads as TGTGCCAGCAGCCCCGGGACAGTAGAGACCCAGTACTTC. Translation: CASSPGTVETQYF.

This clonotype was observed once. One end of the junction does not line up with germline, which may come from a read error. The rearrangement uses TRBV27 and TRBJ2-5; D is unresolved. The CDR3 length is 12 residues. CDR1 is MNHEY and CDR2 is SMNVEV in the germline V gene (reference sequence). CDR3 nucleotide sequence: TGTGTCAGCAGCTTAAGAGGAGAGACCCAGTACTTC. Its translation: CVSSLRGETQYF.

This clonotype was counted only a few times. The chain combines TRBV12-3 or TRBV12-4 with TRBJ2-7; D might be TRBD2 (6 bases). V lost 2 bases and J 5 bases, leaving 10 bases between the germline ends. The CDR3 runs to 13 residues. This CDR3 reads CASSLSSVHEQYF. The CDR3 DNA sequence: TGTGCCAGCAGTTTATCTAGCGTCCACGAGCAGTACTTC.

V is TRBV30 and J is TRBJ2-1, with D tentatively TRBD2 (6 bases). The V gene lost 4 bases and the J gene lost 6 bases, with 19 bases spanning the gap. The CDR3 spans 15 residues. Germline V gene data show CDR1 as GTSNPN and CDR2 as SVGIG (reference sequence). DNA for the CDR3: TGTGCCTGGATTCCCGGCGGGGCTACGGGCAATGAGCAGTTCTTC. This gives the protein CAWIPGGATGNEQFF.

J is TRBJ2-5 and V is TRBV7-8, with unresolved D. Germline lookup yields CDR1 SGHVS and CDR2 FQNEAQ. The V end was cut by 1 base, the J end by 6 bases, with 3 bases between. The CDR3 has 11 amino acids. The CDR3 nucleotides read TGTGCCAGCAGCTTAGGACAGACCCAGTACTTC. This codes for CASSLGQTQYF.

This clonotype was seen at least ten times. The V and J genes are TRBV3-1 and TRBJ1-3; D perhaps matches TRBD1 (5 bases). V was trimmed by 1 base and J by 4 bases, leaving 8 bases between them. In germline, CDR1 is LGHDT, CDR2 YNNKEL (reference sequence). The CDR3 has 14 residues. In DNA, the CDR3 is TGTGCCAGCAGCCAAGTCCCAGGGGGAAACACCATATATTTT. Residues: CASSQVPGGNTIYF.

In nucleotides, the CDR3 is TGTGCCAGCAGTTCTGGCCAGGACTACGAGCAGTACTTC. Protein sequence: CASSSGQDYEQYF. V gene TRBV28 combines with J gene TRBJ2-7, with unresolved D. Germline CDR1 is MDHEN and CDR2 is SYDVKM. The CDR3 contains 13 residues. Trimming removed 4 bases from V and 3 bases from J, with 10 bases in between.

The rearrangement uses TRBV15 and TRBJ2-7; no reliable D call. Trimming pared 5 bases from V and 3 bases from J, leaving 11 bases between. Per germline, CDR1 LNHNV and CDR2 YYDKDF (reference sequence). The CDR3 spans 13 residues. CDR3 in DNA: TGTGCCACCAGCCTAGGTTCCCTCTACGAGCAGTACTTC. Translated, it gives CATSLGSLYEQYF.

The V and J genes are TRBV2 and TRBJ2-5, with 11 bases lining up with TRBD1. Per germline, CDR1 SNHLY and CDR2 FYNNEI. The CDR3 runs 13 residues. The trim removed 8 bases at V and 5 bases at J, leaving 4 bases unmatched. CDR3 region: CASGGQGGETQYF. DNA of the CDR3: TGTGCCAGCGGGGGACAGGGGGGCGAGACCCAGTACTTC.

The V gene is TRBV2, the J gene TRBJ1-1; D is unresolved. This CDR3 is 11 amino acids long. V was trimmed by 8 bases and J by 10 bases, leaving 14 bases between them. Germline V gene lookup returns CDR1 SNHLY and CDR2 FYNNEI. As DNA, the CDR3 is TGTGCCAGCTCCACATGGGTCGGAGCTTTCTTT. This codes for CASSTWVGAFF.